This T cell receptor beta chain was sequenced for a study of T cells in Graves' hyperthyroidism and ophthalmopathy. Study-wide background: The authors collected peripheral blood at initial diagnosis, before any treatment.

Using RNA transcripts as the source, TCR beta CDR3 regions were amplified. Primed by the HTBI set, a first-round RT-PCR was run on the TCR CDR3. TCRdb processed the multiplex PCR reads anew with MiXCR; each CDR3 protein has one entry. The sample carries around 500,000 distinct CDR3 sequences, 20% to 25% recorded once. General observations from the study: Expanded thyroid clonotypes (above 0.001) were mostly also found in blood. Model predictions of ophthalmopathy came a median approximately 6 months before onset.

This clonotype was picked up a small number of times. Antigen: not known. The CDR3 is 16 amino acids. CDR1 and CDR2 from the germline V gene are SGHRS and YFSETQ. The ends were cut back, 3 bases at V and 1 base at J, with 15 bases in the middle. The sequencing input was blood. This chain uses TRBV5-1 with TRBJ2-3; maybe TRBD1 (6 bases). The sequence derives from a woman in her 70s with Graves' ophthalmopathy. CDR3 nucleotide sequence: TGCGCCAGCAGCTCCCAGGACAGTTTCGGCACAGATACGCAGTATTTT. Translating gives CASSSQDSFGTDTQYF. The variable domain in full, with the rest retrieved from reference TRBV5-1 and TRBJ2-3, is KAGVTQTPRYLIKTRGQQVTLSCSPISGHRSVSWYQQTPGQGLQFLFEYFSETQRNKGNFPGRFSGRQFSNSRSEMNVSTLELGDSALYLCASSSQDSFGTDTQYFGPGTRLTVL.